These 3 T cell receptor beta chains originate from one sample sequenced in a study of T cells in Graves' hyperthyroidism and ophthalmopathy. Amplification targeted TCR beta CDR3 regions from RNA transcripts. The HTBI primer set was used in a first-round RT-PCR of the TCR CDR3. TCRdb re-analysed the multiplex PCR reads in MiXCR, keeping a single row per CDR3 protein. In the table there are a few hundred thousand distinct CDR3 sequences, about 14% of which are singletons. Sequenced sample: blood. These receptors came from a woman in her twenties or thirties with Graves' ophthalmopathy.

This clonotype was seen ten or more times. The rearrangement joins TRBV24-1 to TRBJ2-7, with D tentatively TRBD1 (6 bases). This CDR3 has 15 residues. Germline-derived CDR1 and CDR2 are KGHDR and SFDVKD. V was clipped by 4 bases and J by 1 base, with 13 bases between them. CDR3 loop: CATSDGQLGSYEQYF. The CDR3, as DNA: TGTGCCACCAGTGACGGACAGCTGGGGTCCTACGAGCAGTACTTC.

This clonotype was counted at least ten times. The CDR3 sequence: CASSQDLGQQETQYF. The DNA of the CDR3 is TGTGCCAGCAGCCAAGATCTCGGGCAGCAAGAGACCCAGTACTTC. The chain combines TRBV3-1 with TRBJ2-5; D is unresolved. This CDR3 spans 15 amino acids. Germline V gene sequence: CDR1 LGHDT, CDR2 YNNKEL (reference sequence). V dropped 0 bases and J dropped 2 bases, with 10 bases sitting between them.

This clonotype was found many times. This chain connects TRBV3-1 to TRBJ2-1, with D uncertain. V was shortened by 2 bases and J by 10 bases, with 9 bases between the two germline ends. The CDR3 loop spans 12 amino acids. Looked up from germline, CDR1 is LGHDT and CDR2 is YNNKEL (reference sequence). The CDR3 DNA sequence: TGTGCCAGCAGCCAATCTTTCAGGGAGCAGTTCTTC. This sequence encodes CASSQSFREQFF.